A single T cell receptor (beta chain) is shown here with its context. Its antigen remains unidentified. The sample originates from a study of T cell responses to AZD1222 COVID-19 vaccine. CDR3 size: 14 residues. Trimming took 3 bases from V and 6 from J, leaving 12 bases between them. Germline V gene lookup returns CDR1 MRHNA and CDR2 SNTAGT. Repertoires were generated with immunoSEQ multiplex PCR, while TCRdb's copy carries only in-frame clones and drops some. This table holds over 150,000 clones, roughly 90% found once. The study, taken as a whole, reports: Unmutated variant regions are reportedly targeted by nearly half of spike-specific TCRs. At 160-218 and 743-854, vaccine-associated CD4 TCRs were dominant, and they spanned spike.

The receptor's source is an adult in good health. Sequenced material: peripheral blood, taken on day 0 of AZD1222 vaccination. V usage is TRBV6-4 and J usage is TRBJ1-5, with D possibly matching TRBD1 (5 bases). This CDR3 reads CASSEQEEGQPQHF. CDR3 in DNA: TGTGCCAGCAGTGAACAGGAAGAGGGTCAGCCCCAGCATTTT.